What follows describes a single T cell receptor beta chain. TCRdb keeps only in-frame clones here, not all; method: immunoSEQ multiplex PCR. The sample includes about 45,000 clones, 82% of them seen just once. These data are taken from a study of blood T cell repertoires in COVID-19. The overall study: Italy, Spain and the United States were the sources of the convalescent and acute COVID-19 samples. Nucleic acid was either cDNA or gDNA, and it came from T cells, B-cell-depleted T cells, or PBMCs.

Losses at the gene ends were 4 bases for V and 5 bases for J; bases not matched to a gene: 14. CDR3 length: 18 amino acids. CDR1 is WNHNN, CDR2 SYGVQD, per germline (reference sequence). Sequenced sample: peripheral blood. The TCR was taken from a human donor in a cohort sampled during active COVID-19. This chain joins TRBV10-1 and TRBJ2-2; 9 bases map to TRBD2. The CDR3 protein is CASSGIARLAGSTGELFF. The CDR3 DNA reads TGCGCCAGCAGTGGGATCGCTAGGCTAGCGGGATCGACCGGGGAGCTGTTTTTT.